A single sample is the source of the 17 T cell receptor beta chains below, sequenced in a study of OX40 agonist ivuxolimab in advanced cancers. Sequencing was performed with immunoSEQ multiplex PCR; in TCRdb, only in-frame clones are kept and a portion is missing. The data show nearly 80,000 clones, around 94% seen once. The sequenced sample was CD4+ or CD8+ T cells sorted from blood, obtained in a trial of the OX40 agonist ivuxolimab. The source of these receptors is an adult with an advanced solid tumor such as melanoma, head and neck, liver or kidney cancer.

In DNA, the CDR3 is TGTGCCACCAGCCTGATGGGGCAGAACAATGGCTACACCTTC. It encodes CATSLMGQNNGYTF. J is TRBJ1-2 and V is TRBV15; D may be TRBD1 (5 bases). The germline gives CDR1 LNHNV, CDR2 YYDKDF (reference sequence). The length of the CDR3 is 14 residues. V shed 5 bases and J shed 6 bases, with 16 bases lying between them.

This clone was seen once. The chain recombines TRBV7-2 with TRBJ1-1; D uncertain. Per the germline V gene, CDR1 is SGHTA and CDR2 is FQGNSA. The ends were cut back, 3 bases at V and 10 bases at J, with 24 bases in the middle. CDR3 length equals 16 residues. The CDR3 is CASSLAHPDLHHGAFF. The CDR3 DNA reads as TGTGCCAGCAGCTTGGCACACCCCGACCTACACCACGGAGCTTTCTTT.

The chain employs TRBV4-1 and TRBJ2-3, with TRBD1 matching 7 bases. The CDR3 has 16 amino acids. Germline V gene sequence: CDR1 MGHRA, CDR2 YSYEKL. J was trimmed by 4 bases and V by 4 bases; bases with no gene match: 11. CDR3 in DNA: TGCGCCAGCAGCCCTATACAGGGGCGGCTAGCAGATACGCAGTATTTT. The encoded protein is CASSPIQGRLADTQYF.

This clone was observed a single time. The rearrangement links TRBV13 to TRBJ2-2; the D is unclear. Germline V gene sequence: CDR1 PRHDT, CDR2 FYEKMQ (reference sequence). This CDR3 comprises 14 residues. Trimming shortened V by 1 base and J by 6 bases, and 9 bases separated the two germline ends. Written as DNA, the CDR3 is TGTGCCAGCAGCTTAGAGGGCACCCCCGGGGAGCTGTTTTTT. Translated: CASSLEGTPGELFF.

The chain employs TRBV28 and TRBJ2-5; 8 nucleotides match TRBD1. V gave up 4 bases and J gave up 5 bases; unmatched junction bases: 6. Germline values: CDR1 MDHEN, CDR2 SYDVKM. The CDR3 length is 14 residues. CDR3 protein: CASSYLTGVETQYF. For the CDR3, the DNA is TGTGCCAGCAGTTACCTGACAGGGGTGGAGACCCAGTACTTC.

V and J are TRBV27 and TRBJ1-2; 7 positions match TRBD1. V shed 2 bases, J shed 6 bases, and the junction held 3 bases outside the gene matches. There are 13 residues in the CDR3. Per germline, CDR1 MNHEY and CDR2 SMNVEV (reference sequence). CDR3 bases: TGTGCCAGCAGTTTACAGGGGGTTGATGGCTACACCTTC. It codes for CASSLQGVDGYTF.

The CDR3 bases are TGCGCCAGCAGCCAAGATGCAGCGGGGTTCTACAATGAGCAGTTCTTC. Amino acids: CASSQDAAGFYNEQFF. The chain links TRBV4-3 to TRBJ2-1; 7 nucleotides agree with TRBD2. Germline-derived CDR1 and CDR2 are LGHNA and YSLEER. V lost 0 bases and J lost 3; bases outside the gene matches: 5. This CDR3 has 16 amino acids.

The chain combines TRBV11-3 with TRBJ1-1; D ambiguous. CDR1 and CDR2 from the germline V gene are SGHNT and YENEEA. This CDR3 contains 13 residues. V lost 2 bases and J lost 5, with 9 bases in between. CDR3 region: CASSLTTLTEAFF. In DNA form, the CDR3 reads TGTGCCAGCAGCTTAACCACTCTAACTGAAGCTTTCTTT.

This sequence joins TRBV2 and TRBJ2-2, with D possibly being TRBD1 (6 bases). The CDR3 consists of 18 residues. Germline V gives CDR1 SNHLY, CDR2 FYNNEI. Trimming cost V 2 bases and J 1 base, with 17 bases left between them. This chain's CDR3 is CASSESLSRGQNTGELFF. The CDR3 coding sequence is TGTGCCAGCAGTGAATCTCTTAGCAGGGGCCAGAACACCGGGGAGCTGTTTTTT.

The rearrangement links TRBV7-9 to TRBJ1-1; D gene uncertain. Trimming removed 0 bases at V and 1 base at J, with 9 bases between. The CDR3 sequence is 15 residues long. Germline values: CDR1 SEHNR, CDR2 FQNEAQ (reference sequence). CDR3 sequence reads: CASSLATGQNTEAFF. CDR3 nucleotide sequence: TGTGCCAGCAGCTTAGCTACCGGGCAGAACACTGAAGCTTTCTTT.

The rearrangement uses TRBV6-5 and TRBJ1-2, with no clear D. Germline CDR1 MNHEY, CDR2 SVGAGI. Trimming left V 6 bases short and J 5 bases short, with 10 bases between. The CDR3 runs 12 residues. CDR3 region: CASRGPSYGYTF. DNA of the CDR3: TGTGCCAGCAGGGGTCCGTCTTATGGCTACACCTTC.

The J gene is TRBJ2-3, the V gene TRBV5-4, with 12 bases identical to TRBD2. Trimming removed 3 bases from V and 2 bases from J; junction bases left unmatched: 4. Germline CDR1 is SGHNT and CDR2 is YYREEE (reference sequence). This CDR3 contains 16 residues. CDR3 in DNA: TGTGCCAGCAGCTGGGGACTAGCGGGCCCCACAGATACGCAGTATTTT. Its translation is CASSWGLAGPTDTQYF.

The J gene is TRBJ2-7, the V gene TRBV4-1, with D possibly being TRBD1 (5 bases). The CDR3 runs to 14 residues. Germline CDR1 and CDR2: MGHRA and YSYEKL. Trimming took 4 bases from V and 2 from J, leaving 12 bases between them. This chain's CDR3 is CASSPRQGTYEQYF. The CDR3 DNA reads TGCGCCAGCAGCCCTCGGCAGGGTACCTACGAGCAGTACTTC.

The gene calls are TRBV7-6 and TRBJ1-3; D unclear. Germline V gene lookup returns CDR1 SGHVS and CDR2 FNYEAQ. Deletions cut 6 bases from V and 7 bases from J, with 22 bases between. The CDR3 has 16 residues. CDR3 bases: TGTGCCAGCAGTCCAGAGGCGGCTGACGCGTCCAACACCATATATTTT. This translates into CASSPEAADASNTIYF.

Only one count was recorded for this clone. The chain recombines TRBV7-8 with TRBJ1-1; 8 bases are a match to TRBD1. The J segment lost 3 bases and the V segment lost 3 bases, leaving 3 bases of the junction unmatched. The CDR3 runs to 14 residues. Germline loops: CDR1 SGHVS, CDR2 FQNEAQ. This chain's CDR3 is CASSLTGEDTEAFF. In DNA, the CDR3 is TGTGCCAGCAGCTTGACAGGGGAGGACACTGAAGCTTTCTTT.

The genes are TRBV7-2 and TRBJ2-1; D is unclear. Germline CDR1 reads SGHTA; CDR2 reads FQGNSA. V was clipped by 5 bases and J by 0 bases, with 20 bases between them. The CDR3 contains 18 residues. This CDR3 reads CASSHSVGSRSSYNEQFF. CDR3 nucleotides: TGTGCCAGCAGCCATTCAGTGGGGTCCCGAAGCTCCTACAATGAGCAGTTCTTC.

CDR3 bases: TGTGCCAGCCACCCTGGTTATCCGTCCGAAAAACTGTTTTTT. Translation: CASHPGYPSEKLFF. This chain joins TRBV27 and TRBJ1-4; D not certain. V shed 8 bases and J shed 8 bases, with 18 bases lying between them. This CDR3 is 14 amino acids long. Germline CDR1 MNHEY, CDR2 SMNVEV (reference sequence).